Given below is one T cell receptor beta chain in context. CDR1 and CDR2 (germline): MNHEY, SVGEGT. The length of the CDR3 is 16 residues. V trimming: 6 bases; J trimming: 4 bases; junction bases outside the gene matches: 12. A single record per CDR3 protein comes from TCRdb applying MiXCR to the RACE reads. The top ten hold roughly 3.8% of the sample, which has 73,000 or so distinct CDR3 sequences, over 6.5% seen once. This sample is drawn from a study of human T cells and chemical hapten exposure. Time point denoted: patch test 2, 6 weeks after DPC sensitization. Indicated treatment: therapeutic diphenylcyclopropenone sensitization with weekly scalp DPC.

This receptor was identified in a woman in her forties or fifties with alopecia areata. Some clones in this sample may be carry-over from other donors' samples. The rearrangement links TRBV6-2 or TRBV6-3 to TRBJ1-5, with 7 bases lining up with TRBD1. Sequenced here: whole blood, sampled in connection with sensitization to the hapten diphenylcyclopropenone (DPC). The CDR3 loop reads CASRGAGGPTNQPQHF. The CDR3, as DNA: TGTGCCAGCAGAGGGGCAGGGGGGCCGACTAATCAGCCCCAGCATTTT.